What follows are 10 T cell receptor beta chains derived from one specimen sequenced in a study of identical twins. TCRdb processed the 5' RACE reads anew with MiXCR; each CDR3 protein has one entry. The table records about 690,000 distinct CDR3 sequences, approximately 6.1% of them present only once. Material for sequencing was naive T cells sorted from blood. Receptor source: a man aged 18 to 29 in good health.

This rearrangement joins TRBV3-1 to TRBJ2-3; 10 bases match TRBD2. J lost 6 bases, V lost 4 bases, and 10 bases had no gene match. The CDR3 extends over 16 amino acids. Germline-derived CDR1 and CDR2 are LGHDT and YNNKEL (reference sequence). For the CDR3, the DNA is TGTGCCAGCAGCCGAGCGGGAGGGCTAAAGTCTGATACGCAGTATTTT. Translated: CASSRAGGLKSDTQYF.

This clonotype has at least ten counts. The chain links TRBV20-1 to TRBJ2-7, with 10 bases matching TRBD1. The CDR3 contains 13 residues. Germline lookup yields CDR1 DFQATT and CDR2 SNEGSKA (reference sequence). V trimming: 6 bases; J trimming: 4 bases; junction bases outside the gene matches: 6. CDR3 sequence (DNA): TGCAGTGCCAGACAGGGGGCGCGGTACGAGCAGTACTTC. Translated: CSARQGARYEQYF.

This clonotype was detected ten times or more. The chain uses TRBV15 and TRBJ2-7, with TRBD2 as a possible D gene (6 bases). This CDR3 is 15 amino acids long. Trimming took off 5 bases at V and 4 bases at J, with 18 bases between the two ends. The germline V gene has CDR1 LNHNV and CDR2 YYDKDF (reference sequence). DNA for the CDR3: TGTGCCACCAGCTCCTCTGCCGGGACTCAGTACGAGCAGTACTTC. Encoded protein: CATSSSAGTQYEQYF.

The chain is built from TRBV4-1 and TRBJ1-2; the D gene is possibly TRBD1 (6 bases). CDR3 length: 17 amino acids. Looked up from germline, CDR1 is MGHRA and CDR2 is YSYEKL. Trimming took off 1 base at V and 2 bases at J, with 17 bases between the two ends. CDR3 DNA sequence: TGCGCCAGCAGCCAAGCGGGACGGACAGAGCTAAACTATGGCTACACCTTC. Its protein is CASSQAGRTELNYGYTF.

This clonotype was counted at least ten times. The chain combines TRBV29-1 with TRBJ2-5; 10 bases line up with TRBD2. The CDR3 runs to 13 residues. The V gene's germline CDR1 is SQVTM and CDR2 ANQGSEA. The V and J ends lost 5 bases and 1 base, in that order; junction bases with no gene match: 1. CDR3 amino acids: CSVSGRAQETQYF. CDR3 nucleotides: TGCAGCGTTAGCGGGAGGGCCCAAGAGACCCAGTACTTC. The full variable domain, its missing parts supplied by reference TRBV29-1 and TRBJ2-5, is SAVISQKPSRDICQRGTSLTIQCQVDSQVTMMFWYRQQPGQSLTLIATANQGSEATYESGFVIDKFPISRPNLTFSTLTVSNMSPEDSSIYLCSVSGRAQETQYFGPGTRLLVL.

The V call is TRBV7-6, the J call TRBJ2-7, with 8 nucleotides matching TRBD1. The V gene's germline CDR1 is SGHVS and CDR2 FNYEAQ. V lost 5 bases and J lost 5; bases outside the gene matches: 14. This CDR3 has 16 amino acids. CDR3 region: CASSPITAGGLDEQYF. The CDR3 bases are TGTGCCAGCAGCCCAATTACAGCAGGGGGCCTCGACGAGCAGTACTTC.

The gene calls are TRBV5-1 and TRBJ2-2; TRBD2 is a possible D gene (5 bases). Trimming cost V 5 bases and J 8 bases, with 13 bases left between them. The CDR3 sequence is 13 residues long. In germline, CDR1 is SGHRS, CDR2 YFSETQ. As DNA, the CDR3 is TGCGCCAGCAGTTCACGGGTAGCGGGGGAGCTGTTTTTT. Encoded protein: CASSSRVAGELFF. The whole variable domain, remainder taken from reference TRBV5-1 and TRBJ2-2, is KAGVTQTPRYLIKTRGQQVTLSCSPISGHRSVSWYQQTPGQGLQFLFEYFSETQRNKGNFPGRFSGRQFSNSRSEMNVSTLELGDSALYLCASSSRVAGELFFGEGSRLTVL.

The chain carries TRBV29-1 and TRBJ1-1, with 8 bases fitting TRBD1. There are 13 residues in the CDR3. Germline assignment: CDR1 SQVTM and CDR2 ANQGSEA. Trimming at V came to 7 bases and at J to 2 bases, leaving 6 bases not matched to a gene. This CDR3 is CSAGTGTNTEAFF. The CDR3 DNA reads TGCAGCGCCGGGACAGGAACTAACACTGAAGCTTTCTTT.

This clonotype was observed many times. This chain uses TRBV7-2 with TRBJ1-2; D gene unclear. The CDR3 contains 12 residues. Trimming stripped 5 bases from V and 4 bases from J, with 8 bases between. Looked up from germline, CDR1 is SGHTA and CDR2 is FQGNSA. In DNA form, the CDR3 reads TGTGCCAGCAGCCCGCAGGTCTATGGCTACACCTTC. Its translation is CASSPQVYGYTF.

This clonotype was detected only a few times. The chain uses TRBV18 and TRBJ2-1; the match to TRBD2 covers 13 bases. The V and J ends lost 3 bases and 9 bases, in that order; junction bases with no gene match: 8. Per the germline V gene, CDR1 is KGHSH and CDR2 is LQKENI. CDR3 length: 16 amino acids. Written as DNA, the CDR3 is TGTGCCAGCTCACCCACTAGCGGGAGGGCTGCGGGTGAGCAGTTCTTC. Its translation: CASSPTSGRAAGEQFF.